This TCR beta chain was documented in a study of T cell responses to AZD1222 COVID-19 vaccine. Findings of the study overall: Reportedly, close to half of spike-specific TCRs are directed against unmutated variant regions. There were mostly white British donors and more females than males, and clonal diversity was possibly underestimated. With dominance at 160-218 and 743-854, vaccine-associated CD4 TCRs spanned spike. None of the repertoires were sampled until the peak T cell response had passed.

Assay used: immunoSEQ multiplex PCR; TCRdb lists only in-frame clones, some missing. The sample gives roughly 77,000 clones, 92% of which show up once; around 7.1% is in the top ten. Trimming pared 3 bases from V and 6 bases from J, leaving 11 bases between. CDR1 GTSNPN and CDR2 SVGIG come from the germline V gene (reference sequence). This CDR3 spans 12 amino acids. Points on this clone: No antigen is known for it.

The V call is TRBV30, the J call TRBJ1-2; weak D call: TRBD1 (6 bases). The sample in question was peripheral blood, obtained on day 0 of MenACWY control vaccination. This receptor was obtained from an adult in good health. CDR3 residues: CAWSGTGNGYTF. The CDR3 DNA reads TGTGCCTGGAGCGGAACAGGGAATGGCTACACCTTC.